This T cell receptor (beta chain) stems from a study of response to subunit inactivated influenza vaccine. This clonotype was counted a single time. The antigen is not known. CDR3 length: 14 amino acids. The J segment lost 7 bases and the V segment lost 4 bases, leaving 8 bases of the junction unmatched. Germline loops: CDR1 DFQATT, CDR2 SNEGSKA (reference sequence). TCRdb called the RT-PCR reads again in MiXCR, with one record for every CDR3 protein. The sample has about 310,000 distinct CDR3 sequences; 21% are singletons. Study-level results: That few new T cells are recruited by each seasonal influenza vaccination was the authors' suggestion.

This TCR came from a man between 50 and 69 years old who received an inactivated influenza vaccine. This sequence joins TRBV20-1 and TRBJ2-1; TRBD2 matches 9 bases. Sequenced material: PBMCs from blood, taken roughly 20 months after vaccination. DNA for the CDR3: TGCAGTGCTATGCGTCTAGCGGGGAGAAATGAGCAGTTCTTC. Protein sequence: CSAMRLAGRNEQFF.